In this sample, the clone carrying this TCR beta chain turned up once. Controls matched for sex and age were healthy donors. The sample originates from a study of CD8 T cells in Susac syndrome. Random hexamers were used to reverse transcribe the RNA input (about 0.5 to 1 ug). Amplification of TCR beta CDR3 across 54 Vbeta and 13 Jbeta was performed with immunoSEQ multiplex PCR. Via MiXCR, TCRdb re-called the immunoSEQ multiplex PCR reads, giving one row per CDR3 protein. The sample contains fewer than 150,000 distinct CDR3 sequences, about 93% of which appear only once. The CDR3 is made up of 13 amino acids. Trimming took off 1 base at V and 10 bases at J, with 11 bases between the two ends. From germline, CDR1 is PRHDT and CDR2 FYEKMQ (reference sequence).

The sample taken for sequencing was CD8+ T cells from PBMCs. The sequence was collected from a human donor in good health. The chain couples TRBV13 to TRBJ2-1, with D maybe TRBD2 (6 bases). The CDR3 loop reads CASSLEGEDEQFF. Written as DNA, the CDR3 is TGTGCCAGCAGCTTAGAAGGGGAGGACGAGCAGTTCTTC.